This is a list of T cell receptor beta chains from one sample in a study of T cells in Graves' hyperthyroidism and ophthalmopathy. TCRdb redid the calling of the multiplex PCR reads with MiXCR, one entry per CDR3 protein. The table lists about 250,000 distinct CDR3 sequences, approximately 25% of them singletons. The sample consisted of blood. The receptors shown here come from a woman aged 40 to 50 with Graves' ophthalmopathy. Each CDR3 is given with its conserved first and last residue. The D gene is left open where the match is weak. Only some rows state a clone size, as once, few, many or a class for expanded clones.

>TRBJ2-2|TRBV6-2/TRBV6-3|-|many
TGTGCCAGCAGTTACAAGGAGGGGTACACCGGGGAGCTGTTTTTT
CASSYKEGYTGELFF
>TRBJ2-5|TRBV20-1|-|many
TGCAGTGCCGACCGGGGAGAGACCCAGTACTTC
CSADRGETQYF
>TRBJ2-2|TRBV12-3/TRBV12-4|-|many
TGTGCCAGCAACTGGGCCGGCACCGGGGAGCTGTTTTTT
CASNWAGTGELFF
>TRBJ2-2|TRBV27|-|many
TGTGCCAGCAAAGCTGGGGGAAACACCGGGGAGCTGTTTTTT
CASKAGGNTGELFF
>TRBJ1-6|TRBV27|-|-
TGTGCCAGCACCCGCGGGGGTTTTTCACCCCTCCACTTT
CASTRGGFSPLHF
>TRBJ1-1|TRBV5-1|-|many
TGCGCCAGCAGCTGGGACGGTATGAACACTGAAGCTTTCTTT
CASSWDGMNTEAFF
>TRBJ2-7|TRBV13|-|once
TGTGCCAGCAGTCGAACAGGACCAAACTACGAGCAGTACTTC
CASSRTGPNYEQYF
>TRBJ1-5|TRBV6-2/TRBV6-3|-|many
TGTGCCAGCAGTTCCAATGAACAGGGTTATAGCAATCAGCCCCAGCATTTT
CASSSNEQGYSNQPQHF
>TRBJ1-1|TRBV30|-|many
TGTGCCTGGAGTGTACGGGGTCTCATCATTGGGGACACTGAAGCTTTCTTT
CAWSVRGLIIGDTEAFF
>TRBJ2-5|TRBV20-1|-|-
TGCAGTGTCACATCACAAGATAAAGAGACCCAGTACTTC
CSVTSQDKETQYF
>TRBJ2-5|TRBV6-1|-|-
TGTGCCAGAAGCTGGACAGGTCGGGAGACACAGTACTTC
CARSWTGRETQYF
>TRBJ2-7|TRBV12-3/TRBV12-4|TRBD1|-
TGTGCCAGCAGTTACGGGACAGATTCTACCTACGAGCAGTACTTC
CASSYGTDSTYEQYF
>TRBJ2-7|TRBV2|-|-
TGTGCCAGCAGTGAGGACAGAACCTTTTCCTACGAGCAGTACTTC
CASSEDRTFSYEQYF
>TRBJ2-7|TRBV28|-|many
TGTGCCAGCAGTTTTCCCAGTTACGAGCAGTACTTC
CASSFPSYEQYF
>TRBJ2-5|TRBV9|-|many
TGTGCCAGCAGCGTCGGGGGAGCCGGAGAGACCCAGTACTTC
CASSVGGAGETQYF
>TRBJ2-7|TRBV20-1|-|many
TGCAGTGCTAGAATCGTGGGAGGCACCTACGAGCAGTACTTC
CSARIVGGTYEQYF